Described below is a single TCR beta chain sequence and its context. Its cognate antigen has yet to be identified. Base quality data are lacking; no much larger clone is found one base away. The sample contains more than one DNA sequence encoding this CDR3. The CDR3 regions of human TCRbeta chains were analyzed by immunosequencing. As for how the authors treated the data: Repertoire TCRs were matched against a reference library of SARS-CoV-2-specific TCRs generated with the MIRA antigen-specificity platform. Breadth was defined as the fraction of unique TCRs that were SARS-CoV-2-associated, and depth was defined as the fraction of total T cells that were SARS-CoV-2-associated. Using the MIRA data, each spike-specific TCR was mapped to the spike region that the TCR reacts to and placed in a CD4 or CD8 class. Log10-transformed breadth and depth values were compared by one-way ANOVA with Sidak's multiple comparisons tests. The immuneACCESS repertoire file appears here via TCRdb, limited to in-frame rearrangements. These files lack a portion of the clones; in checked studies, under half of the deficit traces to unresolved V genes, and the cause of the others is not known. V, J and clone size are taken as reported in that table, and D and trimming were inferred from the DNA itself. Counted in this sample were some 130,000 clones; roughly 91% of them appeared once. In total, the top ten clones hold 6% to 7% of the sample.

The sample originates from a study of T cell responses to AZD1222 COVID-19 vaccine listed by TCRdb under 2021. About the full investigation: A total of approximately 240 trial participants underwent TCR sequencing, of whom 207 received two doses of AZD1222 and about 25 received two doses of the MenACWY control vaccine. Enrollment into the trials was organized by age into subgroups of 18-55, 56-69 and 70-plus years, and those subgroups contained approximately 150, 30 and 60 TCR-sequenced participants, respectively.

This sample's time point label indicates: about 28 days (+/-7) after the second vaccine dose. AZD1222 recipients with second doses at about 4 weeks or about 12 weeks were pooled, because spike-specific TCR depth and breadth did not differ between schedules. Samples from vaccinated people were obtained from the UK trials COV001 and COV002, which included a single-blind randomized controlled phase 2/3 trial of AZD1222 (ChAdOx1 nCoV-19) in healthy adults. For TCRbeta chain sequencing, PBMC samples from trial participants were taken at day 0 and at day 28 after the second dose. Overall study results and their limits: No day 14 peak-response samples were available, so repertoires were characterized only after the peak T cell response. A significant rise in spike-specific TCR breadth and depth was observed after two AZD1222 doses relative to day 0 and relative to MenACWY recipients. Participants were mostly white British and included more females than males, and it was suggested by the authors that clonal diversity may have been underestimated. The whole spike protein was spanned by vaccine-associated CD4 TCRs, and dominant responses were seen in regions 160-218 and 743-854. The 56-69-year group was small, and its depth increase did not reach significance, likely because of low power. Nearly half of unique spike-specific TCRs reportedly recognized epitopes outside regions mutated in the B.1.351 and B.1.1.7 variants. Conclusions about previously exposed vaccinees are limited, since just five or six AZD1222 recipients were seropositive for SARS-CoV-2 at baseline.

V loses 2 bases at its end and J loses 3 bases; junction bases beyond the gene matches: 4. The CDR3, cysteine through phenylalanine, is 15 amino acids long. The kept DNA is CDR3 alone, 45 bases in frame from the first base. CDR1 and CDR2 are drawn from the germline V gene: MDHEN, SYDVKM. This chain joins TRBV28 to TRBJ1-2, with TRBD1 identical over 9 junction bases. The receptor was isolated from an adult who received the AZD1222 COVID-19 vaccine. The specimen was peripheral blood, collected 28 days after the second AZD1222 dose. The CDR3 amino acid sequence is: CASSLRDRADYGYTF. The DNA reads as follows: TGTGCCAGCAGTTTAAGGGACAGGGCGGACTATGGCTACACCTTC.